In its sample, the clone carrying this T cell receptor (beta chain) was seen a few times. Antigen specificity is unknown. The sample comes from a study of T-cell memory formation after mild COVID-19. Study-wide results and caveats: Later expanders leaned toward CD4+, whereas clones contracting from day 15 to 85 were balanced CD4/CD8.

MiXCR, applied by TCRdb to the 5' RACE reads, yields one record per CDR3 protein. The table includes approximately 500,000 distinct CDR3 sequences, nearly 25% detected once. The specimen was PBMCs or a T cell subset sorted from them (not recorded which). The clonotype was recovered from an adult woman who had mild COVID-19 (a few samples of this study predate the infection). Cell type and time point are not known.

In DNA form, the CDR3 reads TGTGCCAGCAGTCCTGGGACTAAAGCGTACAATGAGCAGTTCTTC. It translates to CASSPGTKAYNEQFF. V usage is TRBV12-3 or TRBV12-4 and J usage is TRBJ2-1; 7 bases fit TRBD2. The CDR3 length is 15 residues. V shed 5 bases, J shed 4 bases, and the junction held 8 bases outside the gene matches.